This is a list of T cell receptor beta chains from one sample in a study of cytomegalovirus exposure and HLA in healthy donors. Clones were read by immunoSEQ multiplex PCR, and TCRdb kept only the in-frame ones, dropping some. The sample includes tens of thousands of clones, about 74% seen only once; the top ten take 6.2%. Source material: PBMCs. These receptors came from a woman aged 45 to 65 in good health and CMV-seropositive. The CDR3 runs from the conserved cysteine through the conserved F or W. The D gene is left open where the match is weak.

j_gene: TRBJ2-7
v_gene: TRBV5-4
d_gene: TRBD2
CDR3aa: CASSYDPLAGGSYEQYF

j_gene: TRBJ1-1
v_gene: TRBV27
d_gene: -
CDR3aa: CASSRLGGNTEAFF

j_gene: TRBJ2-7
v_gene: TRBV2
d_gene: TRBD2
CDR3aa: CASTAPTSGIPYEQYF

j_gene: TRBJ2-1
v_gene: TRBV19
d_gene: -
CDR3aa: CASSKASGHNEQFF

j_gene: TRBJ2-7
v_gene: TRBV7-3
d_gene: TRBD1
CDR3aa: CASSSGTGGGEQYF

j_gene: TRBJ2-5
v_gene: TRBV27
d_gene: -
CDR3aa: CASRLGIDARGTQYF

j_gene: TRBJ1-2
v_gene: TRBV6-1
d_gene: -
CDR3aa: CASSDLEHRVGYGYTF

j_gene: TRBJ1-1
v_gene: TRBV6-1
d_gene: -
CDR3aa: CASGDGVGTEAFF

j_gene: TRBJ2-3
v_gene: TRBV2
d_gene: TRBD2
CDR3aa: CASSPGTSGSTDTQYF

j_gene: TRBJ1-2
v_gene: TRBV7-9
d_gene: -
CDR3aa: CASSLASGASGYTF

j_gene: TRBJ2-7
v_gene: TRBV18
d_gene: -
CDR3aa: CASSPGPGYEQYF

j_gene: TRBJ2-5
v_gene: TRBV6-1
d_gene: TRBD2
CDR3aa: CASSEVAGGLGTQYF

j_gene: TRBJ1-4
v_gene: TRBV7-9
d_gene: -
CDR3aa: CASSLERSKLFF

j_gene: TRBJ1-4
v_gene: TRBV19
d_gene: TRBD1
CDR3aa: CASSEGQYNEKLFF

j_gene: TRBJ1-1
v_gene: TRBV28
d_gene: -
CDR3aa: CASSPETGPNTEAFF

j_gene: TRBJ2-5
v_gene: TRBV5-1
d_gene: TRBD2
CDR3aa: CASSLVAGGQETQYF

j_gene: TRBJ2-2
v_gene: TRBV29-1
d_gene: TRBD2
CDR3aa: CSVVGLAEANTGELFF

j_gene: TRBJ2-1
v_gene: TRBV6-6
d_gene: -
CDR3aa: CASSRLDYNEQFF

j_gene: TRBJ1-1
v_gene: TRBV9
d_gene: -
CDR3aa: CASSVGPGMNTEAFF

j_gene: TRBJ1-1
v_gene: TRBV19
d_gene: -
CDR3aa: CASSTTVLNTEAFF

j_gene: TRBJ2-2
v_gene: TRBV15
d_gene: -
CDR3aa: CATESIRRLGGELFF

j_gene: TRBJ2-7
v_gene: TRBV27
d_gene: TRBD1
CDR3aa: CASSLTNRGSPVYEQYF

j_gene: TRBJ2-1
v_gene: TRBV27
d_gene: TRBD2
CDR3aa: CASKPGLAGVGEQFF

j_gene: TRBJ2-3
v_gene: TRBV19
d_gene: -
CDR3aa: CASSIGHLLGTQYF

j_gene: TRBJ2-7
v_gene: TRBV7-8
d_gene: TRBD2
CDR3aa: CASSTPGLASPYEQYF

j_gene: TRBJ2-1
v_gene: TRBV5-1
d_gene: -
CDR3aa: CASFPGFSPTSYNEQFF

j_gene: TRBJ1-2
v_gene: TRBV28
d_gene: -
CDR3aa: CASRGLSGYTF

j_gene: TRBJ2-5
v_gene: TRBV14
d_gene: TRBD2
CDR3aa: CASSQTSGSWETQYF

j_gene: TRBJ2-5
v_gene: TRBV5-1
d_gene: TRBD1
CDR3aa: CASSLGYRGGHSGETQYF

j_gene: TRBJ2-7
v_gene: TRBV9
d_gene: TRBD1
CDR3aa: CASSVGGTGLDEQYF